Listed here are 30 T cell receptor beta chains from one sample, sequenced in a study of shared clonotypes between healthy human individuals. The data were produced by immunoSEQ multiplex PCR, yet TCRdb's version contains in-frame clones alone and is incomplete. The sample has 2 million to 3 million clones; approximately 93% are singletons. Sequences were obtained from naive CD4+ T cells from PBMCs. As for subset: CD45RA+ positively selected. The receptors here all came from a young man in good health. Some clones in this sample may be carry-over from other donors' samples.

The chain joins TRBV7-9 to TRBJ2-7, with TRBD1 matching 8 bases. Germline V gene data show CDR1 as SEHNR and CDR2 as FQNEAQ (reference sequence). Trimming removed 5 bases from V and 2 bases from J; junction bases left unmatched: 8. This CDR3 is 15 amino acids long. CDR3 region: CASSKQGQATYEQYF. CDR3 nucleotide sequence: TGTGCCAGCAGCAAGCAGGGACAGGCAACCTACGAGCAGTACTTC.

The J gene is TRBJ2-7, the V gene TRBV9; 8 bases map to TRBD2. The length of the CDR3 is 15 residues. Trimming at V came to 3 bases and at J to 5 bases, leaving 10 bases not matched to a gene. Germline V gene lookup returns CDR1 SGDLS and CDR2 YYNGEE. The CDR3 reads CASSETGTSLDEQYF. In nucleotides, the CDR3 is TGTGCCAGCAGCGAGACCGGGACTAGTTTAGACGAGCAGTACTTC.

As for this clone: A read error may produce the germline difference seen at one junction end. This rearrangement joins TRBV29-1 to TRBJ2-7; TRBD2 aligns across 14 bases. CDR1 SQVTM and CDR2 ANQGSEA come from the germline V gene. This CDR3 is 13 amino acids long. CDR3: CSVAVEGLAGENF. CDR3 in DNA: TGCAGCGTTGCGGTGGAGGGACTAGCGGGAGAAAACTTC.

The chain is built from TRBV28 and TRBJ2-1, with TRBD2 matching 10 bases. CDR3 length equals 15 residues. The trim removed 6 bases at V and 3 bases at J, leaving 5 bases unmatched. Per germline, CDR1 MDHEN and CDR2 SYDVKM. The chain's CDR3 is CASRAGTSDYNEQFF. Written as DNA, the CDR3 is TGTGCCAGCAGGGCCGGGACTAGCGACTACAATGAGCAGTTCTTC.

This chain joins TRBV27 and TRBJ2-6; D unclear. CDR1 MNHEY and CDR2 SMNVEV come from the germline V gene (reference sequence). This CDR3 has 14 residues. CDR3: CASTTSSGANVLTF. The DNA for the CDR3 is TGTGCGAGTACCACCAGCTCTGGGGCCAACGTCCTGACTTTC.

The chain links TRBV30 to TRBJ2-1; 14 bases line up with TRBD2. The CDR3 contains 14 residues. Germline V gives CDR1 GTSNPN, CDR2 SVGIG (reference sequence). The V gene end was trimmed by 6 bases and the J gene end by 7 bases; junction bases not matched to a gene: 5. The CDR3 is CACGTSGRGNEQFF. The DNA for the CDR3 is TGTGCCTGCGGGACTAGCGGGAGAGGTAATGAGCAGTTCTTC. The whole variable domain, remainder taken from reference TRBV30 and TRBJ2-1, is SQTIHQWPATLVQPVGSPLSLECTVEGTSNPNLYWYRQAAGRGLQLLFYSVGIGQISSEVPQNLSASRPQDRQFILSSKKLLLSDSGFYLCACGTSGRGNEQFFGPGTRLTVL.

With regard to this clone: Different DNA sequences within this sample yield the same CDR3. The rearrangement uses TRBV2 and TRBJ2-5; D is unresolved. The V end was cut by 4 bases, the J end by 5 bases, with 8 bases between. This CDR3 comprises 12 residues. CDR1 is SNHLY, CDR2 FYNNEI, per germline. The CDR3 is CASSVRLETQYF. The CDR3 DNA reads TGTGCCAGCAGTGTACGGTTGGAGACCCAGTACTTC.

This clone was picked up a small number of times. The chain couples TRBV5-4 to TRBJ1-1, with 7 nucleotides matching TRBD1. The CDR3 is 15 amino acids. Per the germline V gene, CDR1 is SGHNT and CDR2 is YYREEE (reference sequence). The V gene end was trimmed by 0 bases and the J gene end by 1 base; junction bases not matched to a gene: 3. CDR3 in DNA: TGTGCCAGCAGCTTGGGACAGGGCCGGAACACTGAAGCTTTCTTT. It encodes CASSLGQGRNTEAFF.

The rearrangement uses TRBV5-1 and TRBJ2-5; D remains unclear. CDR1 and CDR2 (germline): SGHRS, YFSETQ. The CDR3 is made up of 14 amino acids. V dropped 0 bases and J dropped 3 bases, with 9 bases sitting between them. The CDR3 DNA follows: TGCGCCAGCAGCTTGGCCGCCGAGGAAGAGACCCAGTACTTC. Translating gives CASSLAAEEETQYF.

The chain couples TRBV11-1 to TRBJ2-7; TRBD2 is a possible D gene (7 bases). Germline V gene sequence: CDR1 SGHAT, CDR2 FQDESV (reference sequence). This CDR3 has 16 residues. Trimming removed 5 bases from V and 4 bases from J, with 21 bases in between. The CDR3 DNA follows: TGTGCCAGCAGCCCTCCGGGGGCTAGCGGCCGTTACGAGCAGTACTTC. Encoded protein: CASSPPGASGRYEQYF.

V usage is TRBV2 and J usage is TRBJ1-2; 10 nucleotides line up with TRBD1. There are 14 residues in the CDR3. J was trimmed by 2 bases and V by 6 bases; bases with no gene match: 3. Germline V gene data show CDR1 as SNHLY and CDR2 as FYNNEI. The CDR3 loop is CASSRTGGNYGYTF. DNA for the CDR3: TGTGCCAGCAGCCGGACAGGGGGGAACTATGGCTACACCTTC.

This chain uses TRBV7-9 with TRBJ1-1; 7 positions match TRBD1. CDR3 length equals 14 residues. V gave up 6 bases and J gave up 4 bases; unmatched junction bases: 8. From germline, CDR1 is SEHNR and CDR2 FQNEAQ (reference sequence). CDR3 amino acids: CASSSTGESTEAFF. The CDR3 bases are TGTGCCAGCAGTTCCACAGGGGAGAGCACTGAAGCTTTCTTT. Combining the CDR3 with reference TRBV7-9 and TRBJ1-1 gives the whole variable domain DTGVSQNPRHKITKRGQNVTFRCDPISEHNRLYWYRQTLGQGPEFLTYFQNEAQLEKSRLLSDRFSAERPKGSFSTLEIQRTEQGDSAMYLCASSSTGESTEAFFGQGTRLTVV.

This chain uses TRBV25-1 with TRBJ2-1; 9 positions match TRBD2. J lost 9 bases, V lost 4 bases, and 13 bases had no gene match. CDR1 is MGHDK and CDR2 is SYGVNS in the germline V gene. This CDR3 has 16 amino acids. CDR3 coding DNA: TGTGCCAGCAGTGGCCTAGCGGGGCCTCTGAACGGTGAGCAGTTCTTC. Translation gives CASSGLAGPLNGEQFF.

The V call is TRBV30, the J call TRBJ2-3; TRBD2 matches at 7 bases. Germline CDR1 GTSNPN, CDR2 SVGIG (reference sequence). This CDR3 has 15 residues. V trimming: 2 bases; J trimming: 6 bases; junction bases outside the gene matches: 11. DNA for the CDR3: TGTGCCTGGAGTCGTGGGACTACAGTCTGGGATACGCAGTATTTT. It codes for CAWSRGTTVWDTQYF.

The chain employs TRBV10-1 and TRBJ2-5; 7 bases align to TRBD1. CDR3 size: 15 residues. V shed 4 bases, J shed 5 bases, and the junction held 10 bases outside the gene matches. Germline-derived CDR1 and CDR2 are WNHNN and SYGVQD (reference sequence). The CDR3 region is CASSATGTEAETQYF. For the CDR3, the DNA is TGCGCCAGCAGTGCAACCGGGACAGAAGCCGAGACCCAGTACTTC.

The chain carries TRBV5-1 and TRBJ2-5, with TRBD2 matching over 9 bases. Trimming took 3 bases from V and 7 from J; bases not matched to a gene: 7. Germline lookup yields CDR1 SGHRS and CDR2 YFSETQ. The CDR3 contains 14 residues. The CDR3 nucleotides read TGCGCCAGCAGCTCGACTAGCGGCTCCTCGACCCAGTACTTC. It translates to CASSSTSGSSTQYF.

This chain joins TRBV7-2 and TRBJ1-4; D remains ambiguous. Trimming removed 5 bases at V and 3 bases at J, with 10 bases between. Germline V lookup: CDR1 SGHTA, CDR2 FQGNSA. The CDR3 is 14 residues long. CDR3 DNA: TGTGCCAGCAGCGCGTACGGGGCTAATGAAAAACTGTTTTTT. Its translation is CASSAYGANEKLFF. The entire variable domain, with the rest obtained from reference TRBV7-2 and TRBJ1-4, is as follows: GAGVSQSPSNKVTEKGKDVELRCDPISGHTALYWYRQSLGQGLEFLIYFQGNSAPDKSGLPSDRFSAERTGGSVSTLTIQRTQQEDSAVYLCASSAYGANEKLFFGSGTQLSVL.

The rearrangement joins TRBV27 to TRBJ1-3; the D gene is possibly TRBD1 (5 bases). CDR3 length: 15 amino acids. V was clipped by 2 bases and J by 8 bases, with 16 bases between them. The germline gives CDR1 MNHEY, CDR2 SMNVEV (reference sequence). The CDR3 DNA follows: TGTGCCAGCAGTTTAGGGGGTTCGGTGACGGACACCATATATTTT. This codes for CASSLGGSVTDTIYF.

This clone was detected only once. The rearrangement links TRBV28 to TRBJ1-3, with 7 bases matching TRBD1. The CDR3 totals 16 residues. Germline loops: CDR1 MDHEN, CDR2 SYDVKM. The V gene end was trimmed by 7 bases and the J gene end by 5 bases; junction bases not matched to a gene: 14. The CDR3 loop is CASTVLGIQGRNTIYF. CDR3 in DNA: TGTGCCAGCACAGTTTTGGGGATACAGGGGCGAAACACCATATATTTT.

Comments on this clone: This sample includes further DNA sequences coding for the same CDR3. The chain employs TRBV7-9 and TRBJ2-6; D not resolved. The CDR3 consists of 15 residues. V shed 1 base and J shed 0 bases, with 4 bases lying between them. Germline V gene lookup returns CDR1 SEHNR and CDR2 FQNEAQ (reference sequence). The CDR3: CASSLGVSGANVLTF. The CDR3 DNA reads as TGTGCCAGCAGCTTAGGGGTCTCTGGGGCCAACGTCCTGACTTTC.

This chain uses TRBV6-5 with TRBJ2-2; D may be TRBD1 (5 bases). The CDR3 is 15 residues long. Germline CDR1 reads MNHEY; CDR2 reads SVGAGI. V shed 2 bases and J shed 4 bases, with 11 bases lying between them. DNA of the CDR3: TGTGCCAGCAGTTACGGTGGGGCGATCACCGGGGAGCTGTTTTTT. It yields the protein CASSYGGAITGELFF.

This clone was seen just once. This chain uses TRBV7-2 with TRBJ2-3, with 9 bases lining up with TRBD2. CDR1 is SGHTA and CDR2 is FQGNSA in the germline V gene. The trim removed 1 base at V and 2 bases at J, leaving 4 bases unmatched. This CDR3 spans 16 amino acids. CDR3 coding DNA: TGTGCCAGCAGCTTAGGTACTAGCGGGCACACAGATACGCAGTATTTT. Amino acids: CASSLGTSGHTDTQYF.

This clone occurred once. This chain's CDR3 is CASRTGTEAETQYF. CDR3 nucleotide sequence: TGTGCCAGCAGAACCGGGACGGAGGCGGAGACCCAGTACTTC. The V call is TRBV5-4, the J call TRBJ2-5; D may be TRBD1 or TRBD2 (5 bases each). This CDR3 is 14 amino acids long. V was cut by 5 bases and J by 5 bases, with 16 bases left in between. Looked up from germline, CDR1 is SGHNT and CDR2 is YYREEE (reference sequence). Drawing the rest from reference TRBV5-4 and TRBJ2-5, the complete variable domain is ETGVTQSPTHLIKTRGQQVTLRCSSQSGHNTVSWYQQALGQGPQFIFQYYREEENGRGNFPPRFSGLQFPNYSSELNVNALELDDSALYLCASRTGTEAETQYFGPGTRLLVL.

The chain uses TRBV5-1 and TRBJ2-3; D ambiguous. The CDR3 runs to 15 residues. Looked up from germline, CDR1 is SGHRS and CDR2 is YFSETQ. Trimming pared 0 bases from V and 0 bases from J, leaving 8 bases between. The CDR3 here is CASSLVARSTDTQYF. The CDR3 nucleotides are TGCGCCAGCAGCTTGGTGGCACGGAGCACAGATACGCAGTATTTT.

The J gene is TRBJ2-2, the V gene TRBV7-9; D might be TRBD2 (5 bases). The V gene lost 7 bases and the J gene lost 4 bases, with 19 bases spanning the gap. Germline loops: CDR1 SEHNR, CDR2 FQNEAQ (reference sequence). CDR3 size: 16 residues. The chain's CDR3 is CASTPAERRSTGELFF. In DNA, the CDR3 is TGTGCCAGCACCCCGGCCGAGCGGAGGAGCACCGGGGAGCTGTTTTTT.

The rearrangement joins TRBV6-5 to TRBJ1-5; no firm D call. Trimming stripped 6 bases from V and 1 base from J, with 10 bases between. Germline lookup yields CDR1 MNHEY and CDR2 SVGAGI. This CDR3 is built from 14 residues. The CDR3 DNA reads as TGTGCCAGCAGGGGCACAGCAAGCAATCAGCCCCAGCATTTT. Translated, it gives CASRGTASNQPQHF.

This chain connects TRBV11-3 to TRBJ2-1; D remains unclear. V gave up 1 base and J gave up 4 bases, with 11 bases separating them. CDR1 and CDR2 from the germline V gene are SGHNT and YENEEA. This CDR3 comprises 15 residues. The CDR3 reads CASSLVGTDYNEQFF. CDR3 in DNA: TGTGCCAGCAGCTTAGTGGGTACTGATTACAATGAGCAGTTCTTC.

This CDR3 is CASGPGSGSPLVQFF. The CDR3 DNA is TGTGCTAGTGGCCCCGGGAGCGGGAGCCCCTTAGTGCAGTTCTTC. This sequence joins TRBV12-5 and TRBJ2-1, with 8 bases aligning to TRBD2. The CDR3 is 15 residues long. Looked up from germline, CDR1 is LGHNT and CDR2 is FRNRAP. After removal of 6 bases from V and 12 bases from J, the junction contained 16 bases not matched to a gene.

The CDR3 DNA sequence: TGCGCCAGCAGCACCGGCGGACTAGCGGGAGGGAAAGAGCAGTACTTC. Translated: CASSTGGLAGGKEQYF. V usage is TRBV5-1 and J usage is TRBJ2-7, with 15 bases that match TRBD2. In germline, CDR1 is SGHRS, CDR2 YFSETQ. V lost 4 bases and J lost 7; bases outside the gene matches: 9. The CDR3 totals 16 residues.

This chain uses TRBV5-1 with TRBJ2-7; tentative D call: TRBD1 (6 bases). Deletions cut 0 bases from V and 5 bases from J, with 9 bases between. Looked up from germline, CDR1 is SGHRS and CDR2 is YFSETQ. The CDR3 loop spans 13 amino acids. Here the CDR3 DNA reads TGCGCCAGCAGCTTGGACAGGGTCAACGAGCAGTACTTC. Its protein product is CASSLDRVNEQYF. Supplemented by reference TRBV5-1 and TRBJ2-7, the full variable domain reads KAGVTQTPRYLIKTRGQQVTLSCSPISGHRSVSWYQQTPGQGLQFLFEYFSETQRNKGNFPGRFSGRQFSNSRSEMNVSTLELGDSALYLCASSLDRVNEQYFGPGTRLTVT.